These 14 T cell receptor beta chains originate from one sample sequenced in a study of shared clonotypes between healthy human individuals. The method was immunoSEQ multiplex PCR; TCRdb's version includes in-frame clones alone and lacks a portion of them. The sample has a few hundred thousand clones; roughly three quarters are singletons. Sequenced: PBMCs. These receptors came from a woman between 40 and 50 years old in good health. Some clones in this sample may be carry-over from other donors' samples.

The chain uses TRBV11-3 and TRBJ2-7; D gene uncertain. Germline V gene lookup returns CDR1 SGHNT and CDR2 YENEEA. Trimming shortened V by 7 bases and J by 3 bases, and 13 bases separated the two germline ends. CDR3 length: 13 amino acids. CDR3 DNA sequence: TGTGCCAGCAACCAATGCCAGGACTACGAGCAGTACTTC. As protein: CASNQCQDYEQYF.

The genes are TRBV10-1 and TRBJ2-1; TRBD2 agrees at 14 bases. The ends lost 2 bases at V and 7 bases at J; junction bases unmatched: 1. The CDR3 is made up of 15 amino acids. The germline V gene encodes CDR1 WNHNN and CDR2 SYGVQD (reference sequence). The chain's CDR3 is CASSEGTSGRNEQFF. As DNA, the CDR3 is TGCGCCAGCAGTGAGGGGACTAGCGGGAGAAATGAGCAGTTCTTC.

Notes on this clone: A read error likely explains this, since a far larger clone differs by one base. The chain combines TRBV6-4 with TRBJ2-2, with D uncertain. Trimming pared 4 bases from V and 6 bases from J, leaving 9 bases between. Germline V gene lookup returns CDR1 MRHNA and CDR2 SNTAGT. This CDR3 comprises 13 residues. Here the CDR3 DNA reads TGTGCCAGCAGTGGAAGGGATGCCGGGGAGCTGTTTTTT. Translation: CASSGRDAGELFF.

The CDR3 region is CASSQVTGGGEQYF. CDR3 nucleotide sequence: TGCGCCAGCAGCCAAGTCACAGGGGGTGGGGAGCAGTACTTC. V and J are TRBV4-1 and TRBJ2-7; 8 bases agree with TRBD1. The V segment lost 1 base and the J segment 7 bases; nucleotides outside the gene matches: 6. CDR1 and CDR2 from the germline V gene are MGHRA and YSYEKL. The CDR3 is made up of 14 amino acids.

The genes are TRBV7-9 and TRBJ1-1, with a tentative D call TRBD1 (6 bases). CDR1 is SEHNR and CDR2 is FQNEAQ in the germline V gene (reference sequence). The CDR3 extends over 14 amino acids. Trimming stripped 3 bases from V and 11 bases from J, with 19 bases between. The CDR3 loop reads CASSFGTLRGKAFF. The CDR3 nucleotides read TGTGCCAGCAGCTTTGGAACATTAAGGGGGAAGGCTTTCTTT.

This clone was seen a single time. The rearrangement links TRBV2 to TRBJ2-7; D might be TRBD1 or TRBD2, each matching 5 bases. The V and J ends lost 3 bases and 1 base respectively, with 10 bases between them. This CDR3 has 14 residues. Germline V lookup: CDR1 SNHLY, CDR2 FYNNEI. CDR3 coding DNA: TGTGCCAGCAGTGAGGGACCACCATCCTACGAGCAGTACTTC. Translated, it gives CASSEGPPSYEQYF.

The chain carries TRBV28 and TRBJ2-7, with D tentatively TRBD1 (5 bases). The CDR3 is 13 residues long. The V end lost 7 bases, the J end lost 2 bases, and 12 bases lay between the germline ends. CDR1 is MDHEN and CDR2 is SYDVKM in the germline V gene. The DNA of the CDR3 is TGTGCCAGCACCAAGACAGCGACCTACGAGCAGTACTTC. Protein product: CASTKTATYEQYF.

The rearrangement uses TRBV4-2 and TRBJ1-2, with a possible D match to TRBD1 (5 bases). Germline V CDR1 and CDR2: LGHNA, YNFKEQ. Deletions cut 1 base from V and 3 bases from J, with 9 bases between. The CDR3 loop spans 14 amino acids. The CDR3 nucleotides read TGTGCCAGCAGCCAAGCCCTGGGGGACTATGGCTACACCTTC. This codes for CASSQALGDYGYTF.

CDR3 nucleotide sequence: TGTGCCAGCAGCTCGGACAGGGGTCAGCCCCAGCATTTT. It codes for CASSSDRGQPQHF. The chain links TRBV5-6 to TRBJ1-5, with 9 bases lining up with TRBD1. With V trimmed by 3 bases and J by 6 bases, 1 base remained unmatched. This CDR3 spans 13 amino acids. CDR1 and CDR2 (germline): SGHDT, YYEEEE.

This clone occurred once. V is TRBV7-6 and J is TRBJ1-1; 7 positions agree with TRBD1. V lost 5 bases, J lost 1 base, and 7 bases stayed unmatched. The CDR3 has 15 amino acids. Germline CDR1 and CDR2: SGHVS and FNYEAQ. The CDR3 protein is CASSPGQGGNTEAFF. The CDR3 bases are TGTGCCAGCAGCCCCGGGCAGGGGGGGAACACTGAAGCTTTCTTT.

V usage is TRBV27 and J usage is TRBJ1-3; TRBD1 matches at 8 bases. Trimming at V came to 7 bases and at J to 0 bases, leaving 8 bases not matched to a gene. Germline CDR1 MNHEY, CDR2 SMNVEV (reference sequence). The CDR3 contains 16 residues. The CDR3, as DNA: TGTGCCAGCAAGCCTGCGGGACAGGTCTCTGGAAACACCATATATTTT. It codes for CASKPAGQVSGNTIYF.

The genes are TRBV4-3 and TRBJ2-4; D might be TRBD2 (5 bases). This CDR3 comprises 14 residues. V lost 1 base and J lost 10, with 14 bases in between. CDR1 is LGHNA, CDR2 YSLEER, per germline. CDR3 DNA: TGCGCCAGCAGCCAAGGGCCTAGCCTGGGAATTCAGTACTTC. It specifies CASSQGPSLGIQYF.

This clone was seen many times. V usage is TRBV27 and J usage is TRBJ1-1; D is uncertain. Between the trimmed V and J ends, which lost 0 bases and 4 bases, there was a span of 21 bases. Per the germline V gene, CDR1 is MNHEY and CDR2 is SMNVEV (reference sequence). The CDR3 covers 18 residues. The DNA for the CDR3 is TGTGCCAGCAGTTTATCCAGAAGGTGGCACCGCGGAGGCACTGAAGCTTTCTTT. This gives the protein CASSLSRRWHRGGTEAFF.

This clone was seen only a few times. This sequence joins TRBV20-1 and TRBJ1-1; a possible D gene is TRBD1 (5 bases). The CDR3 extends over 10 amino acids. Germline V gene data show CDR1 as DFQATT and CDR2 as SNEGSKA (reference sequence). The ends were cut back, 7 bases at V and 9 bases at J, with 12 bases in the middle. CDR3 residues: CSGPGLKAFF. DNA of the CDR3: TGCAGTGGGCCAGGGCTAAAAGCTTTCTTT.